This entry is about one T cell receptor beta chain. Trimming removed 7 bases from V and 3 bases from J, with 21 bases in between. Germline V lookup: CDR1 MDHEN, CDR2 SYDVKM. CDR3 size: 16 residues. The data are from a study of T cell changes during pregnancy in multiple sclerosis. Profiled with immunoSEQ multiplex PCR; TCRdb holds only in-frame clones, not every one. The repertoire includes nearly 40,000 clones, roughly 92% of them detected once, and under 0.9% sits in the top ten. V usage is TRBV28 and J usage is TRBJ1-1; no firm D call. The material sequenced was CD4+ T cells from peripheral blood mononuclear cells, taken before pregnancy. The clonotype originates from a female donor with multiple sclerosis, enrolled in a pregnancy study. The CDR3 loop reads CASNNFLLLRHTEAFF. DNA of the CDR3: TGTGCCAGCAATAATTTTTTACTACTAAGACACACTGAAGCTTTCTTT. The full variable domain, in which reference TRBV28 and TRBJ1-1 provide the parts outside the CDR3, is DVKVTQSSRYLVKRTGEKVFLECVQDMDHENMFWYRQDPGLGLRLIYFSYDVKMKEKGDIPEGYSVSREKKERFSLILESASTNQTSMYLCASNNFLLLRHTEAFFGQGTRLTVV.